This T cell receptor (beta chain) was identified during a study of beta chain features in type 1 diabetes. The investigators reverse transcribed all of the isolated RNA, so they sequenced expressed TCRB transcripts. Generated by immunoSEQ multiplex PCR, the TCRdb table keeps only in-frame clones and is missing some. Of 150,000 to 160,000 clones detected, over 8.5% appear once; the ten largest clones hold about 2%. This clone was detected only a few times. The source material was central memory CD4+ T cells from blood. This clonotype was sampled from a man aged 18 to 30 in good health.

The CDR3 DNA sequence: TGTGCCAGCAGCTTGTCGGGACTAGACCCCTACAATGAGCAGTTCTTC. Its protein is CASSLSGLDPYNEQFF. The rearrangement joins TRBV5-4 to TRBJ2-1; 8 bases are a match to TRBD2. J lost 2 bases, V lost 1 base, and 5 bases had no gene match. Germline assignment: CDR1 SGHNT and CDR2 YYREEE (reference sequence). This CDR3 has 16 residues.